These 10 T cell receptor beta chains originate from one sample sequenced in a study of cytomegalovirus exposure and HLA in healthy donors. 60 Vbeta and 13 Jbeta primers were used in PCR. Clones were sequenced by immunoSEQ multiplex PCR, and TCRdb holds only the in-frame ones, with some missing. The table shows 85,000 to 120,000 clones, with 70% to 90% occurring only once. The specimen sequenced was PBMCs. These receptors were taken from a man between 40 and 49 years old in good health and CMV-seronegative.

Only a few counts were recorded for this clone. The rearrangement links TRBV7-8 to TRBJ1-4; the match to TRBD1 covers 10 bases. Trimming removed 5 bases from V and 2 bases from J; junction bases left unmatched: 5. The CDR3 is 16 amino acids. Germline V CDR1 and CDR2: SGHVS, FQNEAQ. CDR3 amino acids: CASSHLTGGTNEKLFF. The CDR3 region has the DNA TGTGCCAGCAGCCATTTGACAGGGGGCACTAATGAAAAACTGTTTTTT.

This clone was counted only a few times. This sequence joins TRBV19 and TRBJ2-1, with 7 bases that match TRBD1. The germline V gene has CDR1 LNHDA and CDR2 SQIVND (reference sequence). The CDR3 totals 15 residues. The trim removed 7 bases at V and 7 bases at J, leaving 13 bases unmatched. The CDR3 region is CASKGRGGSRNEQFF. CDR3 in DNA: TGTGCCAGTAAAGGTCGAGGGGGCTCAAGAAATGAGCAGTTCTTC.

This chain connects TRBV5-1 to TRBJ1-2, with D perhaps matching TRBD1 (6 bases). This CDR3 is 14 amino acids long. Trimming shortened V by 0 bases and J by 5 bases, and 11 bases separated the two germline ends. Per the germline V gene, CDR1 is SGHRS and CDR2 is YFSETQ. The CDR3 nucleotides read TGCGCCAGCAGCTTGGTTTTTGGACAGTATGGCTACACCTTC. Its protein product is CASSLVFGQYGYTF.

The chain combines TRBV12-5 with TRBJ1-5; D is uncertain. Germline loops: CDR1 LGHNT, CDR2 FRNRAP. Trimming left V 2 bases short and J 4 bases short, with 3 bases between. The CDR3 consists of 12 residues. In DNA, the CDR3 is TGTGCTAGTGGTTTGCGTAATCAGCCCCAGCATTTT. Amino acid sequence: CASGLRNQPQHF.

This chain uses TRBV6-1 with TRBJ1-3, with TRBD1 identical over 7 bases. Trimming took 7 bases from V and 1 from J; bases not matched to a gene: 4. CDR3 length: 14 residues. Germline values: CDR1 MNHNS, CDR2 SASEGT. CDR3 DNA: TGTGCCAGCAAACTGACAGGGTCTGGAAACACCATATATTTT. Amino acid sequence: CASKLTGSGNTIYF.

This rearrangement joins TRBV11-2 to TRBJ1-1, with D hard to call. Germline CDR1 and CDR2: SGHAT and FQNNGV. Between the trimmed V and J ends, which lost 7 bases and 0 bases, there was a span of 12 bases. The CDR3 spans 14 residues. The CDR3 nucleotides are TGTGCCAGCACCTCAAAGACTGTGAACACTGAAGCTTTCTTT. Protein sequence: CASTSKTVNTEAFF. Full variable domain (remainder filled in from reference TRBV11-2 and TRBJ1-1): EAGVAQSPRYKIIEKRQSVAFWCNPISGHATLYWYQQILGQGPKLLIQFQNNGVVDDSQLPKDRFSAERLKGVDSTLKIQPAKLEDSAVYLCASTSKTVNTEAFFGQGTRLTVV.

The CDR3 nucleotides read TGTGCCATCAGTCTCTCGGGACAGGCAGAGACCCAGTACTTC. This encodes CAISLSGQAETQYF. The chain joins TRBV10-3 to TRBJ2-5, with 8 bases matching TRBD1. Trimming removed 5 bases from V and 4 bases from J; junction bases left unmatched: 6. Germline V CDR1 and CDR2: ENHRY, SYGVKD. The CDR3 totals 14 residues.

This sequence joins TRBV7-9 and TRBJ1-5; 8 nucleotides match TRBD1. There are 14 residues in the CDR3. Germline V CDR1 and CDR2: SEHNR, FQNEAQ (reference sequence). J lost 5 bases, V lost 3 bases, and 3 bases had no gene match. The CDR3 sequence: CASSLTGEDQPQHF. The CDR3 DNA reads as TGTGCCAGCAGCTTGACAGGGGAGGATCAGCCCCAGCATTTT.

V and J are TRBV9 and TRBJ2-1, with 8 bases identical to TRBD2. Germline CDR1 is SGDLS and CDR2 is YYNGEE. This CDR3 has 15 amino acids. J lost 4 bases, V lost 4 bases, and 7 bases had no gene match. Here the CDR3 DNA reads TGTGCCAGCAGCCCCGACCGGGGGGGGTACAATGAGCAGTTCTTC. Translating gives CASSPDRGGYNEQFF.

The chain is built from TRBV5-4 and TRBJ2-1; 7 positions agree with TRBD1. CDR3 length: 15 amino acids. CDR1 is SGHNT, CDR2 YYREEE, per germline (reference sequence). V lost 4 bases to trimming and J lost 6 bases; unmatched junction nucleotides: 10. CDR3 coding DNA: TGTGCCAGCAGCCCTTGGACAGGCAAGGTCAATGAGCAGTTCTTC. Translating it yields CASSPWTGKVNEQFF.